A selection of T cell receptor beta chains follows, all from one sample in a study of neurological immune-mediated disorders. MiXCR was run by TCRdb on the 5' RACE reads, yielding one entry per CDR3 protein. The table includes about 59,000 distinct CDR3 sequences, about 25% detected once. Sequencing was done on a sample of PBMCs. Receptors were obtained from a man aged 60 to 75 with HTLV-1-associated myelopathy (HAM/TSP). Both conserved end residues are part of each CDR3. D genes are given only for firm matches. Only part of the rows carry a size: once, few, many, or a class if the clone is expanded.

d_call | j_call | v_call | clone_size | cdr3_nt | cdr3_aa
- | TRBJ1-2 | TRBV10-2 | few | TGCGCCAGCAGTGAGTTCCCGCAGACTACTAACTATGGCTACACCTTC | CASSEFPQTTNYGYTF
TRBD1 | TRBJ1-2 | TRBV10-3 | - | TGTGCCATCATTCCTGAGACAGGGGCAAACTATGGCTACACCTTC | CAIIPETGANYGYTF
TRBD1 | TRBJ2-7 | TRBV18 | many | TGTGCCAGCTCATCAACCCGACAGGGGAACAGCTACGAGCAGTACTTC | CASSSTRQGNSYEQYF
- | TRBJ2-7 | TRBV10-3 | many | TGTGCCATCAGCGGGACCCTCTACGAGCAGTACTTC | CAISGTLYEQYF
- | TRBJ2-2 | TRBV10-3 | many | TGTGCCATCGCCCGGGAGACGGGCGGGGAGCTGTTTTTT | CAIARETGGELFF
TRBD1 | TRBJ1-2 | TRBV6-1 | many | TGTGCCAGCAGTGAATCGACAGGGGCGTCAAACTATGGCTACACCTTC | CASSESTGASNYGYTF
TRBD1 | TRBJ2-7 | TRBV27 | - | TGTGCCAGCAGTTCTGGCGGACAGGCGGTATACGAGCAGTACTTC | CASSSGGQAVYEQYF
TRBD1 | TRBJ1-2 | TRBV27 | few | TGTGCCAGCAGTGACACAGGGGGGAACTATGGCTACACCTTC | CASSDTGGNYGYTF
- | TRBJ2-7 | TRBV5-1 | many | TGCGCCAGCAGATGGAGCGAGCAGTACTTC | CASRWSEQYF
TRBD2 | TRBJ2-5 | TRBV5-4 | many | TGTGCCAGCGGACTAGCGGGAGGAGAGACCCAGTACTTC | CASGLAGGETQYF
- | TRBJ1-1 | TRBV20-1 | few | TGCAGTGCCACCCGGGGGGGGACTGAAGCTTTCTTT | CSATRGGTEAFF
TRBD2 | TRBJ2-1 | TRBV20-1 | many | TGCAGTGCTGGTCCGACTAGCGGGAGGGCCCTCAATGAGCAGTTCTTC | CSAGPTSGRALNEQFF
- | TRBJ1-1 | TRBV3-1 | once | TGTGCCAGCAGCTCCGGGGTGTATGACACTGAAGCTTTCTTT | CASSSGVYDTEAFF
TRBD2 | TRBJ2-1 | TRBV6-2/TRBV6-3 | many | TGTGCCAGCACTCCACTAGCGGGAGAATACAATGAGCAGTTCTTC | CASTPLAGEYNEQFF
TRBD1 | TRBJ2-5 | TRBV4-1 | many | TGCGCCAGCAGCCAAGCCGGGACAGGGGTGACCCAGTACTTC | CASSQAGTGVTQYF
- | TRBJ2-2 | TRBV7-3 | many | TGTGCCAGCAGCTTAACAGGGACCACCGGGGAGCTGTTTTTT | CASSLTGTTGELFF
- | TRBJ1-1 | TRBV6-6 | - | TGTGCCAGCAGTTACTCTGGCGGAATAAACACTGAAGCTTTCTTT | CASSYSGGINTEAFF
TRBD1 | TRBJ1-6 | TRBV2 | many | TGTGCCAGCAAGGACAGGGGTGGTTCACCCCTCCACTTT | CASKDRGGSPLHF
- | TRBJ2-2 | TRBV4-1 | many | TGCGCCAGCAGCCAAGCTCTAGGACTTAACACCGGGGAGCTGTTTTTT | CASSQALGLNTGELFF
- | TRBJ1-2 | TRBV15 | many | TGTGCCACCAGCCTGGGGTTGACGTATGGCTACACCTTC | CATSLGLTYGYTF
- | TRBJ2-1 | TRBV5-8 | many | TGTGCCAGCAGCTTGCCCTACAATGAGCAGTTCTTC | CASSLPYNEQFF
- | TRBJ2-2 | TRBV5-5 | - | TGTGTCAGCAGTGACAAGACGAACACCGGGGAGCTGTTTTTT | CVSSDKTNTGELFF
TRBD1 | TRBJ2-3 | TRBV5-4 | many | TGTGCCAGCAGCCCGGGACAGGGACGCACAGATACGCAGTATTTT | CASSPGQGRTDTQYF
- | TRBJ2-3 | TRBV11-2 | few | TGTGCCAGCAGCTTAGTGCGGGGCTCCACAGATACGCAGTATTTT | CASSLVRGSTDTQYF
- | TRBJ1-1 | TRBV5-1 | medium-sized | TGCGCCAGCAGCTTTGGAGGGGAAAACACTGAAGCTTTCTTT | CASSFGGENTEAFF
- | TRBJ2-1 | TRBV10-3 | many | TGTGCCATCAGCCCCGACTACAATGAGCAGTTCTTC | CAISPDYNEQFF
- | TRBJ2-1 | TRBV5-1 | many | TGCGCCAGCAGCTTAGGGGCGGACTACAATGAGCAGTTCTTC | CASSLGADYNEQFF
TRBD1 | TRBJ1-1 | TRBV12-3/TRBV12-4 | many | TGTGCCAGCAGCCGGACAGGGGGCGTCACTGAAGCTTTCTTT | CASSRTGGVTEAFF
- | TRBJ2-3 | TRBV4-1 | many | TGCGCCAGCAGCCAAGATCCGGCAGGAGGCACAGATACGCAGTATTTT | CASSQDPAGGTDTQYF
TRBD2 | TRBJ2-1 | TRBV5-1 | - | TGCGCCATCAGACCAGGACTAGCGGAGTACAATGAGCAGTTCTTC | CAIRPGLAEYNEQFF
- | TRBJ2-2 | TRBV10-3 | - | TGTGCCATCAGTAGGGATCAGACCGGGGAGCTGTTTTTT | CAISRDQTGELFF
- | TRBJ1-6 | TRBV7-2 | many | TGTGCCAGCAGCTCCCCCAGCCCCGGCCTCCACTTT | CASSSPSPGLHF
TRBD2 | TRBJ2-2 | TRBV7-9 | few | TGTGCCAGCAGCGCGGGACTAGCGGAACCCGGGGAGCTGTTTTTT | CASSAGLAEPGELFF
TRBD1 | TRBJ1-5 | TRBV2 | - | TGTGCCAGAAGGTTACAGGGGAGTGGCAATCAGCCCCAGCATTTT | CARRLQGSGNQPQHF
TRBD1 | TRBJ2-5 | TRBV29-1 | many | TGCAGCGTCCCACAGGGGGATATCGTTCTCCCCCAGTACTTC | CSVPQGDIVLPQYF
- | TRBJ2-7 | TRBV10-2 | many | TGCGCCAGCAGTGTGGACAGTCGGGTTGCCGAGCAGTACTTC | CASSVDSRVAEQYF
- | TRBJ2-1 | TRBV2 | - | TGTGCCAGTAGTGACCCATCAGGAAACTCCTACAATGAGCAGTTCTTC | CASSDPSGNSYNEQFF
TRBD1 | TRBJ2-1 | TRBV10-3 | many | TGTGCCATCAGTGAGGGACAGGGCCACAATGAGCAGTTCTTC | CAISEGQGHNEQFF
- | TRBJ1-6 | TRBV29-1 | many | TGCAGCGTACGTGGGTCTAGACCCGATTCACCCCTCCACTTT | CSVRGSRPDSPLHF
- | TRBJ2-5 | TRBV6-1 | few | TGTGCCAGCAGTGGGGATCCTTTCGAGACCCAGTACTTC | CASSGDPFETQYF
- | TRBJ2-7 | TRBV6-1 | many | TGTGCCAGCAGGACTTCCGGGAATCCGGCCTACGAGCAGTACTTC | CASRTSGNPAYEQYF
TRBD1 | TRBJ2-1 | TRBV12-3/TRBV12-4 | many | TGTGCCAGCAGGGCAGGGGGCAATGAGCAGTTCTTC | CASRAGGNEQFF
- | TRBJ2-1 | TRBV5-1 | many | TGCGCCAGCAGCTTGGTAGCGGACTCCTACAATGAGCAGTTCTTC | CASSLVADSYNEQFF
TRBD2 | TRBJ2-7 | TRBV29-1 | many | TGCAGCGCGACTAGCGGGAGCGGCTACGAGCAGTACTTC | CSATSGSGYEQYF
TRBD2 | TRBJ2-3 | TRBV5-1 | many | TGCGCCAGCAGCTTGTCTAGCGGGCTCACAGATACGCAGTATTTT | CASSLSSGLTDTQYF
TRBD2 | TRBJ2-1 | TRBV7-2 | many | TGTGCCAGCAGCTTAGTCGGGGGGGGTTACAATGAGCAGTTCTTC | CASSLVGGGYNEQFF
TRBD1 | TRBJ2-2 | TRBV29-1 | - | TGCAGCGCGATGACAGGACAGGCGAACACCGAGGAGCTGTTTTTT | CSAMTGQANTEELFF
- | TRBJ1-5 | TRBV27 | many | TGTGCCAGCAGTCCACAGGGAGAAATTGGCAATCAGCCCCAGCATTTT | CASSPQGEIGNQPQHF
- | TRBJ2-1 | TRBV19 | - | TGTGCCAGTACCAGAGAGCCTCGCTCCTACAATGAGCAGTTCTTC | CASTREPRSYNEQFF
- | TRBJ2-7 | TRBV5-1 | many | TGCGCCAGCAGCCCTTGGGGGGAGAGCTCCTACGAGCAGTACTTC | CASSPWGESSYEQYF
TRBD1 | TRBJ1-1 | TRBV29-1 | many | TGCAGCGTTGAATCGGGACAGGGTCTCACTGAAGCTTTCTTT | CSVESGQGLTEAFF
TRBD2 | TRBJ2-2 | TRBV24-1 | many | TGTGCCACCGGACTAGCGGGGAACACCGGGGAGCTGTTTTTT | CATGLAGNTGELFF
- | TRBJ1-4 | TRBV18 | - | TGTGCCAGCTCACCACCAGCGGGGAGAGAAAAACTGTTTTTT | CASSPPAGREKLFF